What follows are 22 T cell receptor beta chains derived from one specimen sequenced in a study of blood T cell repertoires in COVID-19. Produced via immunoSEQ multiplex PCR; TCRdb's table is partial and in-frame only. The sample contains fewer than 200,000 clones, around 85% of which appear only once. Sequenced material: peripheral blood. Receptors were obtained from a man in his sixties who had recovered from COVID-19.

The V and J genes are TRBV7-2 and TRBJ1-3; D might be TRBD1 (6 bases). This CDR3 is built from 16 residues. V shed 2 bases and J shed 3 bases, with 14 bases lying between them. Per germline, CDR1 SGHTA and CDR2 FQGNSA. DNA for the CDR3: TGTGCCAGCAGCTTATGGGGGGGGGCTCTTGGAAACACCATATATTTT. Translated: CASSLWGGALGNTIYF.

The rearrangement joins TRBV20-1 to TRBJ2-1; TRBD1 matches at 10 bases. Trimming took 3 bases from V and 9 from J; bases not matched to a gene: 14. The CDR3 has 16 residues. CDR1 DFQATT and CDR2 SNEGSKA come from the germline V gene (reference sequence). The CDR3 coding sequence is TGCAGTGCTAGTGAGACCGGGACAGGGGCAGGAATTGAGCAGTTCTTC. Translation gives CSASETGTGAGIEQFF.

This clone occurred a few times. Other DNA sequences within the sample encode an identical CDR3. The CDR3 loop reads CASSEARGGQPQHF. CDR3 nucleotides: TGTGCCAGCAGTGAAGCCAGGGGTGGTCAGCCCCAGCATTTT. The chain carries TRBV6-1 and TRBJ1-5; D may be TRBD1 (6 bases). V gave up 0 bases and J gave up 6 bases, with 9 bases separating them. This CDR3 comprises 14 residues. Germline CDR1 and CDR2: MNHNS and SASEGT.

The chain employs TRBV12-3 or TRBV12-4 and TRBJ1-5; D is unresolved. This CDR3 has 13 residues. V was pared by 1 base and J by 3 bases, with 4 bases between. The CDR3 sequence: CASSLEANQPQHF. For the CDR3, the DNA is TGTGCCAGCAGTTTAGAAGCCAATCAGCCCCAGCATTTT.

The gene calls are TRBV7-3 and TRBJ2-5; a possible D gene is TRBD1 (6 bases). The ends were cut back, 1 base at V and 3 bases at J, with 6 bases in the middle. CDR1 is SGHTA and CDR2 is FQGTGA in the germline V gene. The CDR3 contains 13 residues. The CDR3 region has the DNA TGTGCCAGCAGCTTAAACAGGGAAGAGACCCAGTACTTC. As protein: CASSLNREETQYF.

This clone came up a few times. The genes are TRBV19 and TRBJ2-2, with a weak D call TRBD2 (7 bases). The V end was cut by 9 bases, the J end by 7 bases, with 24 bases between. CDR3 length: 16 residues. CDR1 LNHDA and CDR2 SQIVND come from the germline V gene (reference sequence). CDR3 amino acids: CASRDLKGGNLGELFF. As DNA, the CDR3 is TGTGCCAGCCGCGACCTAAAGGGGGGGAACCTCGGGGAGCTGTTTTTT.

The chain joins TRBV6-5 to TRBJ1-1, with 8 positions matching TRBD1. In germline, CDR1 is MNHEY, CDR2 SVGAGI. The CDR3 sequence is 14 residues long. Trimming at V came to 6 bases and at J to 6 bases, leaving 9 bases not matched to a gene. CDR3 region: CASSLDRGFAEAFF. The CDR3 nucleotides read TGTGCCAGCAGCCTTGACAGGGGTTTCGCTGAAGCTTTCTTT.

CDR3 DNA: TGTGCCAGCAGTCGGTCAGGGCAGCCCCAGCATTTT. Translating gives CASSRSGQPQHF. The chain uses TRBV6-1 and TRBJ1-5; possible D gene TRBD1, 5 bases. Germline-derived CDR1 and CDR2 are MNHNS and SASEGT. V lost 5 bases, J lost 7 bases, and 9 bases lay in between. The CDR3 is 12 amino acids.

V is TRBV6-6 and J is TRBJ1-3; 9 bases are a match to TRBD1. The CDR3 consists of 12 residues. The germline CDR1 and CDR2 sequences are MNHNY and SVGAGI (reference sequence). Trimming took 5 bases from V and 8 from J; bases not matched to a gene: 1. The CDR3 region has the DNA TGTGCCAGCAGTCGACAGGGGGACACCATATATTTT. As protein: CASSRQGDTIYF.

In DNA form, the CDR3 reads TGCGCCAGCAGCTTGTTAGATGAGCAGTTCTTC. Amino acid sequence: CASSLLDEQFF. This rearrangement joins TRBV5-1 to TRBJ2-1; D call uncertain. The V end lost 1 base, the J end lost 8 bases, and 4 bases lay between the germline ends. The CDR3 loop spans 11 amino acids. Germline CDR1 SGHRS, CDR2 YFSETQ.

V gene TRBV29-1 combines with J gene TRBJ1-5; D is unresolved. CDR1 and CDR2 from the germline V gene are SQVTM and ANQGSEA. CDR3 size: 15 residues. V lost 4 bases and J lost 0, with 13 bases in between. The CDR3 here is CSVVFLGDSNQPQHF. CDR3 sequence (DNA): TGCAGCGTTGTTTTTTTGGGCGATAGCAATCAGCCCCAGCATTTT.

This sequence joins TRBV19 and TRBJ1-3, with no clear D. Trimming left V 0 bases short and J 0 bases short, with 12 bases between. CDR1 is LNHDA and CDR2 is SQIVND in the germline V gene (reference sequence). This CDR3 has 17 amino acids. CDR3 residues: CASSIDGRRFSGNTIYF. The DNA of the CDR3 is TGTGCCAGTAGTATAGATGGGAGAAGGTTCTCTGGAAACACCATATATTTT.

This clone was counted between two and nine times. The chain employs TRBV6-2 or TRBV6-3 and TRBJ1-2, with 8 bases aligning to TRBD1. Germline lookup yields CDR1 MNHEY and CDR2 SVGEGT. This CDR3 spans 13 amino acids. Germline trimming cut 4 bases from V and 7 bases from J; bases unmatched to any gene: 5. This CDR3 reads CASSFRDRLGYTF. DNA of the CDR3: TGTGCCAGCAGTTTCCGGGACAGGCTTGGCTACACCTTC.

This clone was observed a single time. The chain employs TRBV27 and TRBJ1-6, with 10 bases lining up with TRBD1. The V segment lost 2 bases and the J segment 0 bases; nucleotides outside the gene matches: 7. Germline-derived CDR1 and CDR2 are MNHEY and SMNVEV (reference sequence). This CDR3 contains 19 residues. The CDR3 DNA is TGTGCCAGCAGTTTAGGGACAGGGGATTCTAGCTCCTATAATTCACCCCTCCACTTT. This codes for CASSLGTGDSSSYNSPLHF.

V is TRBV6-5 and J is TRBJ2-2; 7 bases are a match to TRBD1. CDR3 length: 15 amino acids. The V segment lost 0 bases and the J segment 5 bases; nucleotides outside the gene matches: 3. Germline CDR1 MNHEY, CDR2 SVGAGI. The CDR3 region is CASSYSGGGTGELFF. Here the CDR3 DNA reads TGTGCCAGCAGTTACTCAGGGGGCGGTACCGGGGAGCTGTTTTTT.

V usage is TRBV7-6 and J usage is TRBJ2-2; a possible D gene is TRBD2 (5 bases). Trimming took 9 bases from V and 3 from J, leaving 20 bases between them. The CDR3 is 16 amino acids. The germline CDR1 and CDR2 sequences are SGHVS and FNYEAQ. In DNA, the CDR3 is TGTGCCAGTACACAGTTCCTTGGGAGTCACACCGGGGAGCTGTTTTTT. This translates into CASTQFLGSHTGELFF.

The V and J genes are TRBV4-2 and TRBJ2-2; 9 nucleotides align to TRBD1. CDR3 length: 16 residues. The junction had 6 bases not matched to a gene; V was cut back by 1 base and J by 6 bases. Germline values: CDR1 LGHNA, CDR2 YNFKEQ. DNA of the CDR3: TGTGCCAGCAGCCAAGCTACCGGGACAGGGTCCGGGGAGCTGTTTTTT. Its translation: CASSQATGTGSGELFF.

This chain connects TRBV18 to TRBJ1-2, with D possibly matching TRBD1 (6 bases). CDR1 is KGHSH, CDR2 LQKENI, per germline. Trimming pared 0 bases from V and 4 bases from J, leaving 9 bases between. CDR3 size: 14 residues. This CDR3 is CASSPPTGSYGYTF. The CDR3 DNA is TGTGCCAGCTCACCACCGACAGGCAGCTATGGCTACACCTTC.

The rearrangement joins TRBV7-2 to TRBJ2-1, with 9 nucleotides matching TRBD1. The germline V gene has CDR1 SGHTA and CDR2 FQGNSA. The length of the CDR3 is 13 residues. The trim removed 8 bases at V and 15 bases at J, leaving 14 bases unmatched. CDR3 DNA: TGTGCCAGCGGTACAACGGGGGACAGGGCTTTGTTCTTC. Amino acids: CASGTTGDRALFF. Together with reference TRBV7-2 and TRBJ2-1, the CDR3 gives the full variable domain: GAGVSQSPSNKVTEKGKDVELRCDPISGHTALYWYRQSLGQGLEFLIYFQGNSAPDKSGLPSDRFSAERTGGSVSTLTIQRTQQEDSAVYLCASGTTGDRALFFGPGTRLTVL.

This chain connects TRBV7-8 to TRBJ2-1, with D tentatively TRBD1 (6 bases). The CDR3 totals 13 residues. The germline V gene encodes CDR1 SGHVS and CDR2 FQNEAQ. Deletions cut 4 bases from V and 9 bases from J, with 13 bases between. The CDR3 DNA is TGTGCCAGCAGCTCCCAGGGGTCCAGTGAGCAGTTCTTC. Translated, it gives CASSSQGSSEQFF.

V gene TRBV7-2 combines with J gene TRBJ1-1, with D hard to call. The CDR3 is made up of 13 amino acids. Germline V gene data show CDR1 as SGHTA and CDR2 as FQGNSA. V was pared by 3 bases and J by 4 bases, with 9 bases between. The CDR3 coding sequence is TGTGCCAGCAGCTTTAGTAGAGTCACTGAAGCTTTCTTT. It is translated as CASSFSRVTEAFF.

The V gene is TRBV27, the J gene TRBJ1-1, with D hard to call. Germline-derived CDR1 and CDR2 are MNHEY and SMNVEV (reference sequence). The CDR3 is 14 residues long. Trimming removed 3 bases from V and 3 bases from J, with 11 bases in between. CDR3 nucleotides: TGTGCCAGCAGTTTCTCCGGTCCATACACTGAAGCTTTCTTT. It translates to CASSFSGPYTEAFF.